These T cell receptor beta chains were read from a single sample in a study of blood T cell repertoires in COVID-19. The repertoire was sequenced with immunoSEQ multiplex PCR; TCRdb's copy has only in-frame clones and lacks some. The sample records around 170,000 clones, less than 90% being singletons. The source material was peripheral blood. Every receptor here comes from a woman between 70 and 85 years old with COVID-19, enrolled during active disease. Both conserved end residues are part of each CDR3. D genes are given only for firm matches. Only some rows state a clone size, as once, few, many or a class for expanded clones.

TRBJ2-5 | TRBV5-5 | NA | NA | CASSFLLQGQETQYF | TGTGCCAGCAGCTTTCTACTACAGGGTCAAGAGACCCAGTACTTC
TRBJ2-1 | TRBV7-3 | TRBD2 | NA | CASSHTRGGPGSSYNEQFF | TGTGCCAGCAGCCACACACGGGGGGGGCCCGGGTCAAGCTACAATGAGCAGTTCTTC
TRBJ2-7 | TRBV29-1 | TRBD1 | NA | CSVRTGFYEQYF | TGCAGCGTCAGGACAGGGTTTTACGAGCAGTACTTC
TRBJ2-5 | TRBV10-3 | TRBD1 | NA | CASTQSGQGAKETQYF | TGTGCCTCCACCCAATCGGGACAGGGGGCAAAGGAGACCCAGTACTTC
TRBJ1-1 | TRBV18 | TRBD1 | NA | CASSPDRGMNTEAFF | TGTGCCAGCTCACCAGACAGGGGTATGAACACTGAAGCTTTCTTT
TRBJ2-7 | TRBV14 | NA | NA | CASSQEVKGVYEQYF | TGTGCCAGCAGCCAAGAGGTTAAGGGGGTCTACGAGCAGTACTTC
TRBJ2-5 | TRBV15 | TRBD2 | NA | CATSRDSTSFETQYF | TGTGCCACCAGCAGAGATTCGACTAGCTTTGAGACCCAGTACTTC
TRBJ2-7 | TRBV29-1 | NA | NA | CSVVTASYEQYF | TGCAGCGTTGTGACAGCCTCCTACGAGCAGTACTTC
TRBJ2-3 | TRBV7-9 | TRBD1 | NA | CASSKSRDRSTDTQYF | TGTGCCAGCAGCAAAAGCCGGGACAGGAGCACAGATACGCAGTATTTT
TRBJ1-5 | TRBV5-1 | NA | NA | CASSLEGVNQPQHF | TGCGCCAGCAGCTTGGAAGGGGTAAATCAGCCCCAGCATTTT
TRBJ2-6 | TRBV7-8 | NA | few | CASSLVLTTSGANVLTF | TGTGCCAGCAGCTTAGTGCTCACAACCTCTGGGGCCAACGTCCTGACTTTC
TRBJ2-7 | TRBV28 | NA | NA | CASSFSSGSSYEQYF | TGTGCCAGCAGTTTCAGTAGCGGAAGCTCCTACGAGCAGTACTTC
TRBJ2-6 | TRBV15 | NA | NA | CATSRDGTGDLVDVLTF | TGTGCCACCAGCAGAGATGGTACCGGAGACTTGGTCGACGTCCTGACTTTC
TRBJ2-3 | TRBV12-5 | TRBD1 | NA | CASGLGQVTDTQYF | TGTGCTAGTGGACTCGGACAGGTCACAGATACGCAGTATTTT
TRBJ1-1 | TRBV19 | NA | NA | CASSNRNTEAFF | TGTGCCAGTAGTAATCGGAACACTGAAGCTTTCTTT
TRBJ1-2 | TRBV10-3 | NA | NA | CAISGLGRLRGYTF | TGTGCCATCAGTGGTCTGGGGCGGCTCCGGGGCTACACCTTC
TRBJ2-3 | TRBV3-1/TRBV3-2 | NA | NA | CASSQDRSPSTDTQYF | TGTGCCAGCAGCCAAGACAGGTCCCCTAGCACAGATACGCAGTATTTT
TRBJ2-2 | TRBV18 | TRBD1 | NA | CASQGTGTNTGELFF | TGTGCCAGCCAAGGGACAGGGACAAACACCGGGGAGCTGTTTTTT
TRBJ2-2 | TRBV6-5 | NA | NA | CASSYADRLAGELFF | TGTGCCAGCAGTTACGCAGACAGGTTGGCCGGGGAGCTGTTTTTT
TRBJ1-5 | TRBV19 | NA | NA | CASTPPGAAGRNQPQHF | TGTGCCAGTACCCCCCCAGGGGCTGCAGGAAGGAATCAGCCCCAGCATTTT
TRBJ1-2 | TRBV18 | TRBD1 | NA | CASSRDRDPYGYTF | TGTGCCAGCTCGCGAGACAGGGATCCCTATGGCTACACCTTC
TRBJ2-2 | TRBV9 | NA | NA | CASGGTGELFF | TGTGCCAGTGGAGGCACCGGGGAGCTGTTTTTT
TRBJ2-5 | TRBV29-1 | NA | NA | CSSRQAPQETQYF | TGCAGCTCCAGGCAGGCTCCTCAAGAGACCCAGTACTTC
TRBJ2-4 | TRBV28 | TRBD1 | NA | CASSLATGLQYF | TGTGCCAGCAGCCTCGCGACAGGGCTACAGTACTTC
TRBJ2-2 | TRBV4-3 | TRBD1 | NA | CASSQVGNPGQTTGELFF | TGCGCCAGCAGCCAAGTAGGGAATCCGGGACAGACAACCGGGGAGCTGTTTTTT
TRBJ1-2 | TRBV6-5 | TRBD1 | NA | CASSPTPQGARGYTF | TGTGCCAGCAGCCCGACACCCCAGGGGGCACGTGGCTACACCTTC
TRBJ1-1 | TRBV18 | NA | NA | CASRRGEATEAFF | TGTGCCAGCCGTCGAGGGGAGGCCACTGAAGCTTTCTTT
TRBJ2-7 | TRBV24-1 | NA | once | CAASPPRDPYEQYF | TGTGCCGCCAGTCCCCCCCGCGATCCCTACGAGCAGTACTTC
TRBJ2-7 | TRBV10-3 | TRBD1 | NA | CATRDSIYEQYF | TGTGCCACACGGGACAGCATCTACGAGCAGTACTTC
TRBJ2-1 | TRBV19 | TRBD1 | NA | CASTTPGQSRYNEQFF | TGTGCCAGTACCACCCCGGGACAGTCCCGCTACAATGAGCAGTTCTTC
TRBJ1-6 | TRBV5-1 | NA | NA | CASSLNGYYNSPLHF | TGCGCCAGCAGCCTTAACGGGTACTATAATTCACCCCTCCACTTT
TRBJ2-7 | TRBV5-4 | TRBD2 | NA | CASSPGSSGGTYEQYF | TGTGCCAGCAGCCCGGGAAGTAGCGGGGGAACCTACGAGCAGTACTTC
TRBJ1-4 | TRBV27 | TRBD1 | NA | CASKDREYKKLFF | TGTGCCAGTAAAGACAGGGAATATAAAAAACTGTTTTTT
TRBJ1-4 | TRBV30 | TRBD1 | NA | CAWSTGGNEKLFF | TGTGCCTGGAGTACAGGGGGCAACGAAAAACTGTTTTTT
TRBJ2-1 | TRBV7-9 | TRBD2 | NA | CASSLWGAGSDEQFF | TGTGCCAGCAGCTTGTGGGGAGCGGGGAGCGATGAGCAGTTCTTC
TRBJ2-7 | TRBV27 | TRBD1 | NA | CASSLTGDSYEQYF | TGTGCCAGCAGTTTGACAGGGGACTCCTACGAGCAGTACTTC
TRBJ2-5 | TRBV24-1 | TRBD1 | NA | CATSGNSRDRSHQETQYF | TGTGCCACCAGTGGGAATTCTAGGGACAGGAGCCACCAAGAGACCCAGTACTTC
TRBJ2-5 | TRBV3-1/TRBV3-2 | NA | NA | CASSPRVGNPETQYF | TGTGCCAGCAGCCCAAGAGTCGGGAACCCGGAGACCCAGTACTTC
TRBJ1-1 | TRBV9 | TRBD1 | once | CASSVGVGTDGRNPEAFF | TGTGCCAGCAGCGTAGGAGTTGGGACAGATGGGAGGAACCCTGAAGCTTTCTTT
TRBJ2-3 | TRBV24-1 | TRBD2 | NA | CATSGTSGRSTDTQYF | TGTGCCACCAGTGGGACTAGCGGGAGGAGCACAGATACGCAGTATTTT
TRBJ1-1 | TRBV5-6 | NA | NA | CASSFGGNTEAFF | TGTGCCAGCAGCTTTGGCGGGAACACTGAAGCTTTCTTT
TRBJ2-2 | TRBV10-3 | TRBD1 | NA | CAISVGGGGAAGELFF | TGTGCCATCAGTGTAGGGGGCGGCGGCGCCGCCGGGGAGCTGTTTTTT
TRBJ2-5 | TRBV5-1 | TRBD1 | NA | CASSQRPRGQGQETQYF | TGCGCCAGCAGCCAGAGACCCCGAGGACAGGGCCAAGAGACCCAGTACTTC
TRBJ1-6 | TRBV27 | TRBD1 | NA | CASSSTGINSPLHF | TGTGCCAGCAGTTCGACAGGGATTAATTCACCCCTCCACTTT
TRBJ2-7 | TRBV19 | TRBD1 | NA | CASTLQGDRSSIQYF | TGTGCCAGTACGCTTCAGGGGGACAGAAGTTCAATACAGTACTTC